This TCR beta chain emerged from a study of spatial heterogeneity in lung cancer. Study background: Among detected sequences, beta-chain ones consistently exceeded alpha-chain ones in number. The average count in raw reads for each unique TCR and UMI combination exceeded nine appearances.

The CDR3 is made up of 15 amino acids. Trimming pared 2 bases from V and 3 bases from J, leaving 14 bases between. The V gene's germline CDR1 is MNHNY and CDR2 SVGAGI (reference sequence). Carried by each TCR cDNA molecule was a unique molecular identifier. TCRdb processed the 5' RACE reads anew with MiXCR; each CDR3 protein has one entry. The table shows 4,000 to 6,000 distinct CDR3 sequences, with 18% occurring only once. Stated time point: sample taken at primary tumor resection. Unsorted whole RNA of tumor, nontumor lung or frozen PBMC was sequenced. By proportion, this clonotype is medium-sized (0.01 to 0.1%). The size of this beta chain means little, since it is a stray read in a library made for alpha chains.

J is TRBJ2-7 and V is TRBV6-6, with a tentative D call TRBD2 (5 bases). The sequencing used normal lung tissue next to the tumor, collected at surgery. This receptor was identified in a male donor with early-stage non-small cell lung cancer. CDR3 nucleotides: TGTGCCAGCAGTTACGAGGGTAGCACCTACTACGAGCAGTACTTC. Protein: CASSYEGSTYYEQYF.